This T cell receptor beta chain was sequenced for a study of blood T cell repertoires in COVID-19. The CDR3 sequence is 14 residues long. Losses at the gene ends were 1 base for V and 8 bases for J; bases not matched to a gene: 7. Germline loops: CDR1 SGHNT, CDR2 YYREEE (reference sequence). Some clones are missing from TCRdb's copy, which holds only in-frame ones; the method was immunoSEQ multiplex PCR. The table lists 55,000 to 70,000 clones, around 90% of them singletons. The chain couples TRBV5-4 to TRBJ1-2; TRBD1 aligns across 8 bases. The clonotype originates from a man aged 55 to 70 with acute or convalescent COVID-19. Sequenced sample: peripheral blood. The CDR3 sequence: CASSLKGQEEGYTF. The CDR3, as DNA: TGTGCCAGCAGCTTGAAGGGACAGGAAGAAGGCTACACCTTC.